This is a list of T cell receptor beta chains from one sample in a study of T cell responses to AZD1222 COVID-19 vaccine. The data were produced by immunoSEQ multiplex PCR, yet TCRdb's version contains in-frame clones alone and is incomplete. Here the sample spans 68,000 or so clones, about three quarters being singletons. The sample in question was peripheral blood, obtained on day 0 of AZD1222 vaccination. The receptors originated from an adult in good health. Both conserved end residues are part of each CDR3. D genes are given only for firm matches. Rows give clone size only sometimes, using once, few, many, or a class for an expanded clone.

V gene	CDR3 length	clone size	D gene	J gene	CDR3 DNA	CDR3 protein
TRBV7-2	16	.	TRBD1	TRBJ2-2	TGTGCCAGCAGCTCCGCCGGGACAGGGAACACCGGGGAGCTGTTTTTT	CASSSAGTGNTGELFF
TRBV10-1	16	.	.	TRBJ2-1	TGCGCCAGCAGTGAGTCGATTGTTGGCGGGGTTGAAGAGCAGTTCTTC	CASSESIVGGVEEQFF
TRBV4-1	15	.	.	TRBJ1-3	TGCGCCAGCAGCCAGAGGACTGTCTCTGGAAACACCATATATTTT	CASSQRTVSGNTIYF
TRBV7-2	14	.	.	TRBJ2-7	TGTGCCAGCAGCTACCAGGCCAGCTCCTACGAGCAGTACTTC	CASSYQASSYEQYF
TRBV6-1	13	.	TRBD1	TRBJ1-2	TGTGCCAGCAGTTTGGGACAGATCTATGGCTACACCTTC	CASSLGQIYGYTF
TRBV3-1/TRBV3-2	12	.	.	TRBJ1-1	TGTGCCAGCAGCCAAGCGGGGGGGCGAGCTTTCTTT	CASSQAGGRAFF
TRBV19	14	.	TRBD1	TRBJ2-5	TGTGCCAGTAGTGCCTGGACAGGGGAAGAGACCCAGTACTTC	CASSAWTGEETQYF
TRBV11-2	16	once	.	TRBJ1-2	TGTGCCAGCAGCTTAGATCTTGGGGACTCATACTATGGCTACACCTTC	CASSLDLGDSYYGYTF
TRBV7-3	15	.	.	TRBJ1-1	TGTGCCGGCAGCTTAATTCAGGTGTGGAACACTGAAGCTTTCTTT	CAGSLIQVWNTEAFF
TRBV29-1	13	.	TRBD2	TRBJ2-3	TGCAGCGTTGTGCGGGGGGGCACAGATACGCAGTATTTT	CSVVRGGTDTQYF
TRBV4-1	16	.	.	TRBJ1-1	TGCGCCAGCAGCCAAGAAATCGGAACAGGAAGGGCTGAAGCTTTCTTT	CASSQEIGTGRAEAFF
TRBV6-4	14	.	TRBD1	TRBJ1-1	TGTGCCAGCAGCCGGGACAGCAAGAACACTGAAGCTTTCTTT	CASSRDSKNTEAFF
TRBV9	16	.	.	TRBJ2-5	TGTGCCAGCAGCGTAGGACCTGACAGTTCAGAAGAGACCCAGTACTTC	CASSVGPDSSEETQYF
TRBV7-2	15	few	TRBD2	TRBJ2-7	TGTGCCAGCAGCTTAGTAGCGGGGGGGACCTCCGAGCAGTACTTC	CASSLVAGGTSEQYF
TRBV3-1/TRBV3-2	22	.	TRBD2	TRBJ2-3	TGTGCCAGCAGCAGAACCCACACACTAGGGACTAGGCCCCAGGTACCACGAGATACGCAGTATTTT	CASSRTHTLGTRPQVPRDTQYF
TRBV7-2	12	few	.	TRBJ2-7	TGTGCCAGCAGCCGTTTTGGGAACGAGCAGTACTTC	CASSRFGNEQYF
TRBV24-1	13	.	.	TRBJ1-6	TGTGCCACCAGGCCCCCCGGGAATTCACCCCTCCACTTT	CATRPPGNSPLHF
TRBV3-1/TRBV3-2	19	.	TRBD2	TRBJ2-3	TGTGCCAGCAGCCAAGATCTTAGACTAGCGGGGGCCAACACAGATACGCAGTATTTT	CASSQDLRLAGANTDTQYF
TRBV11-3	15	.	TRBD1	TRBJ2-3	TGTGCCAGCAGCTCTCCAGGGGGTTTCACAGATACGCAGTATTTT	CASSSPGGFTDTQYF
TRBV5-1	15	.	.	TRBJ1-1	TGCGCCAGCAGCTTGTCAAGGTTCTCTGCCACTGAAGCTTTCTTT	CASSLSRFSATEAFF
TRBV6-5	14	.	.	TRBJ1-3	TGTGCCAGCAGTCAGGGGCCAGGTGGAAACACCATATATTTT	CASSQGPGGNTIYF
TRBV30	12	.	.	TRBJ2-7	TGTGCCTGGAGTACCGGATTGTGGGTGCAGTACTTC	CAWSTGLWVQYF
TRBV3-1/TRBV3-2	18	.	TRBD1	TRBJ1-2	TGTGCCAGCAGCCAAGACACCGGGACAGGGGCCACACTCTATGGCTACACCTTC	CASSQDTGTGATLYGYTF
TRBV4-3	16	once	TRBD2	TRBJ2-5	TGCGCCAGCAGCCAAGATTTGGGACTAGCGGGGGGCTTAGAGTACTTC	CASSQDLGLAGGLEYF
TRBV4-1	15	.	TRBD1	TRBJ2-1	TGCGCCAGCAGCCAAGATCGGGGGACAGGGAATGAACAGTTCTTC	CASSQDRGTGNEQFF
TRBV5-6	15	.	TRBD1	TRBJ1-1	TGTGCCAGCAGCCTTATGACAGGGTTGAACACTGAAGCTTTCTTT	CASSLMTGLNTEAFF
TRBV7-8	18	.	.	TRBJ1-4	TGTGCCAGCAGCTTAGTCCGCGGCAGAATACCAACTAATGAAAAACTGTTTTTT	CASSLVRGRIPTNEKLFF
TRBV14	17	.	TRBD1	TRBJ2-7	TGTGCCAGCAGCCCGCGGCCCGGGGACAGGGGTTCTTCCGAGCAGTACTTC	CASSPRPGDRGSSEQYF
TRBV28	13	once	.	TRBJ1-6	TGTGCCAGCAGCCCTACACAGAATTCACCCCTCCACTTT	CASSPTQNSPLHF
TRBV11-2	16	.	.	TRBJ2-2	TGTGCCAGCAGCTTAGGGGGGGCCGGTAGGGCCGGGGAGCTGTTTTTT	CASSLGGAGRAGELFF
TRBV5-1	15	.	.	TRBJ2-2	TGCGCCAGCAGCTTGGGGGGAGTTAACCTCGGGGAGCTGTTTTTT	CASSLGGVNLGELFF
TRBV28	14	.	TRBD1	TRBJ2-1	TGTGCCAGCACAGCGACCGGGACAGATAATGAGCAGTTCTTC	CASTATGTDNEQFF
TRBV5-1	16	.	.	TRBJ2-2	TGCGCCAGCAGCATACCCGAGACACGCCACACCGGGGAGCTGTTTTTT	CASSIPETRHTGELFF
TRBV5-1	16	.	.	TRBJ2-1	TGCGCCAGCAGCCTCCTTGGGGCGGCAAACTACAATGAGCAGTTCTTC	CASSLLGAANYNEQFF
TRBV5-5	15	.	.	TRBJ1-2	TGTGCCAGCAGCGCCGGGGCACAGGACGTCTATGGCTACACCTTC	CASSAGAQDVYGYTF
TRBV14	12	.	.	TRBJ1-4	TGTGCCAGCAGCCAGAGCCCCAAAAAACTGTTTTTT	CASSQSPKKLFF
TRBV3-1/TRBV3-2	14	.	.	TRBJ2-2	TGTGCCAGCAGCTACGCCGGGAACACCGGGGAGCTGTTTTTT	CASSYAGNTGELFF
TRBV9	14	once	.	TRBJ1-6	TGTGCCAGCAGCCTCAAACAGGGCGGCTCACCCCTCCACTTT	CASSLKQGGSPLHF
TRBV7-9	17	.	.	TRBJ1-6	TGTGCCAGCAGCTTAGGAATGGGGAGCTCCTATAATTCACCCCTCCACTTT	CASSLGMGSSYNSPLHF
TRBV29-1	12	.	TRBD1	TRBJ2-7	TGCAGCGTCCGACAGGGGGCTTACGAGCAGTACTTC	CSVRQGAYEQYF
TRBV12-3/TRBV12-4	13	.	.	TRBJ1-4	TGTGCCAGCAGTTTGCAGGAGGAAGAAAAACTGTTTTTT	CASSLQEEEKLFF
TRBV2	14	once	.	TRBJ1-4	TGTGCCAGCAGCACCGGGCAGGGTACTGAAAAACTGTTTTTT	CASSTGQGTEKLFF
TRBV9	16	.	TRBD2	TRBJ2-5	TGTGCCAGCAGCTCAGCTAGCGGGGGGACCTGGGAGACCCAGTACTTC	CASSSASGGTWETQYF
TRBV12-3/TRBV12-4	12	.	TRBD1	TRBJ2-1	TGTGCCAGCCGCGTCGTACAGGGGGAGCAGTTCTTC	CASRVVQGEQFF
TRBV10-2	15	.	TRBD2	TRBJ2-1	TGCGCCAGCAATGCGGGGGGGCTATCCTACAATGAGCAGTTCTTC	CASNAGGLSYNEQFF
TRBV5-8	17	.	TRBD1	TRBJ2-1	TGTGCCAGCACCCAGACAGTGGGGACAGGGTTATACAATGAGCAGTTCTTC	CASTQTVGTGLYNEQFF
TRBV7-9	13	.	.	TRBJ1-1	TGTGCCAGCAGCTATCACGCGGACACTGAAGCTTTCTTT	CASSYHADTEAFF
TRBV6-6	12	.	.	TRBJ2-1	TGTGCCAGCAGTTACGGGAGGAATGAGCAGTTCTTC	CASSYGRNEQFF
TRBV18	12	.	TRBD1	TRBJ2-1	TGTGCCAGCTCACCAGAGACAGGGTCGCCGTTCTTC	CASSPETGSPFF
TRBV28	15	.	TRBD2	TRBJ2-2	TGTGCCAGCATGACACCAGCGGGGGGTTCCGGGGAGCTGTTTTTT	CASMTPAGGSGELFF
TRBV30	12	.	TRBD1	TRBJ1-2	TGTGCCTGGAGGGGGGGACAGTATGGCTACACCTTC	CAWRGGQYGYTF
TRBV7-9	14	.	.	TRBJ2-1	TGTGCCAGCAGCGAACTACGGGGTGACAATGAGCAGTTCTTC	CASSELRGDNEQFF
TRBV14	13	.	.	TRBJ1-2	TGTGCCAGCAGCCAAGAGCCCGCGGCGTACCCCACCTTC	CASSQEPAAYPTF